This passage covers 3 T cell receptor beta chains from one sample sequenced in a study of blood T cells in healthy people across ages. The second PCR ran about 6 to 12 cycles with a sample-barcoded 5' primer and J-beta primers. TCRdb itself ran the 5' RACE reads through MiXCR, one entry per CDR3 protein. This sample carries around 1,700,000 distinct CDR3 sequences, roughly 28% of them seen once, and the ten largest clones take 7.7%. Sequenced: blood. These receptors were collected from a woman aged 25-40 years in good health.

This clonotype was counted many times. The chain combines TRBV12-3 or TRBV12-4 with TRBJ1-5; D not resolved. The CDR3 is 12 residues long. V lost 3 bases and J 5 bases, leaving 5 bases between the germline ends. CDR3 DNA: TGTGCCAGCAGTTTGGTGGATCAGCCCCAGCATTTT. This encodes CASSLVDQPQHF.

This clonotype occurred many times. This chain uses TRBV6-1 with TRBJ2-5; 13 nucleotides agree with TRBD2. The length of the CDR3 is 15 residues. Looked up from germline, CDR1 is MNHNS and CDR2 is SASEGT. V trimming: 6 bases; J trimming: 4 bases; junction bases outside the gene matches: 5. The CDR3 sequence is CASSRLAGGRETQYF. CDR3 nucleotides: TGTGCCAGCAGCAGACTAGCGGGAGGTAGAGAGACCCAGTACTTC.

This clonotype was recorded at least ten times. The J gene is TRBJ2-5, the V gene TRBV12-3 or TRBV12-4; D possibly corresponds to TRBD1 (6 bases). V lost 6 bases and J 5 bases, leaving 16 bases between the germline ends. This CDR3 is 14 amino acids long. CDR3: CASSEDRLRETQYF. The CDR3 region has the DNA TGTGCCAGCAGCGAAGACAGGCTTCGGGAGACCCAGTACTTC.